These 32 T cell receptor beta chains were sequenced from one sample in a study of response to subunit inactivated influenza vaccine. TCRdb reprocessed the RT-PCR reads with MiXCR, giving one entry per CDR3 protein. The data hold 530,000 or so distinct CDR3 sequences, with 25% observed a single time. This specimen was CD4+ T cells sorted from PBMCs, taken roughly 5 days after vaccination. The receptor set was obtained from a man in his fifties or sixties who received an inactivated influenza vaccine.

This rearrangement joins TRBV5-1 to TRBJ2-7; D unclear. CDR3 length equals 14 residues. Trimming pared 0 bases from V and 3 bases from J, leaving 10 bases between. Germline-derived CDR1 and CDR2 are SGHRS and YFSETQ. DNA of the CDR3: TGCGCCAGCAGCTTGGGATCGGTCCTCTACGAGCAGTACTTC. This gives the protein CASSLGSVLYEQYF.

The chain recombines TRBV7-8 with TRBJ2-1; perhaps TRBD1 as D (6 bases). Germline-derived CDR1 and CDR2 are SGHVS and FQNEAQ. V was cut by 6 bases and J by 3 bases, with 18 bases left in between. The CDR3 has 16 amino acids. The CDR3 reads CASRGETGEDYNEQFF. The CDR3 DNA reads TGTGCCAGCAGGGGGGAGACAGGAGAGGACTACAATGAGCAGTTCTTC.

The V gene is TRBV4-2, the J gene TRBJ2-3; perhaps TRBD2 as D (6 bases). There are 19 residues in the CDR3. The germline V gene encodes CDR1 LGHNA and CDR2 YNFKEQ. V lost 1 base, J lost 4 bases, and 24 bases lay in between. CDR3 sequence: CASSQGERRERWRADTQYF. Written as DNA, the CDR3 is TGTGCCAGCAGCCAAGGAGAGCGTCGGGAGAGGTGGCGTGCAGATACGCAGTATTTT.

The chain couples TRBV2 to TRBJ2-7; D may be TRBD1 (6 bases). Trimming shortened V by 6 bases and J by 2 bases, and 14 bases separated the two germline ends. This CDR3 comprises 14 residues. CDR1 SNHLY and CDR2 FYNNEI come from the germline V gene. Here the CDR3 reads CASRRDTGTYEQYF. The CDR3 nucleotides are TGTGCCAGCAGGAGGGATACAGGGACCTACGAGCAGTACTTC. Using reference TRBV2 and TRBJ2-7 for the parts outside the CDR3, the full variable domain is EPEVTQTPSHQVTQMGQEVILRCVPISNHLYFYWYRQILGQKVEFLVSFYNNEISEKSEIFDDQFSVERPDGSNFTLKIRSTKLEDSAMYFCASRRDTGTYEQYFGPGTRLTVT.

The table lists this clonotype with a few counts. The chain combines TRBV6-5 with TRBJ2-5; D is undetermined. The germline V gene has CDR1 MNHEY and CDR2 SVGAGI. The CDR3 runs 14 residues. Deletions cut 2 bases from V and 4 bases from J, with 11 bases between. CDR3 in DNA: TGTGCCAGCAGTTACCGACACTCGGGAGAGACCCAGTACTTC. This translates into CASSYRHSGETQYF.

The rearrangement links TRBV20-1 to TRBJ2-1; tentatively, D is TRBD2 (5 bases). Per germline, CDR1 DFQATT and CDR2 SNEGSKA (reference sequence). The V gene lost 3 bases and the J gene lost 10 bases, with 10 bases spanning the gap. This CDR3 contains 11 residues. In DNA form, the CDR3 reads TGCAGTGCTAGTAGGTCGGGGGAGCAGTTCTTC. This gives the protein CSASRSGEQFF.

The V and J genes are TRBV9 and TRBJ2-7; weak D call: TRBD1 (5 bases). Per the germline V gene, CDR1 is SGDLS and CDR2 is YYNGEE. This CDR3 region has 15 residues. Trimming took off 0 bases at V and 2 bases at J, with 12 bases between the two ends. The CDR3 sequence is CASSVGQGDTYEQYF. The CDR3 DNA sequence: TGTGCCAGCAGCGTAGGGCAGGGCGATACCTACGAGCAGTACTTC.

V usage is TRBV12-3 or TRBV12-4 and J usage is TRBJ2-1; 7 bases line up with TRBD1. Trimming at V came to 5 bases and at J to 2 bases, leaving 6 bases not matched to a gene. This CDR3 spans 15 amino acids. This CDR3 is CASSQLTGTYNEQFF. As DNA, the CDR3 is TGTGCCAGCAGTCAATTGACAGGGACCTACAATGAGCAGTTCTTC.

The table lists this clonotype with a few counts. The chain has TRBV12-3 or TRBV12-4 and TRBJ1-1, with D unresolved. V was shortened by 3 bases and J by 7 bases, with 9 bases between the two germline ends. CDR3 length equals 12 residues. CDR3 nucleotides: TGTGCCAGCAGTTTTGGGCGCGATGAAGCTTTCTTT. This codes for CASSFGRDEAFF.

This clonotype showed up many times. The CDR3 DNA sequence: TGTGCCATCAGTGAGTCTCTAGCGGGACCGAAGTCCTACGAGCAGTACTTC. This gives the protein CAISESLAGPKSYEQYF. This chain links TRBV10-3 with TRBJ2-7; 9 nucleotides agree with TRBD2. This CDR3 region has 17 residues. CDR1 and CDR2 from the germline V gene are ENHRY and SYGVKD. The trim removed 0 bases at V and 1 base at J, leaving 7 bases unmatched.

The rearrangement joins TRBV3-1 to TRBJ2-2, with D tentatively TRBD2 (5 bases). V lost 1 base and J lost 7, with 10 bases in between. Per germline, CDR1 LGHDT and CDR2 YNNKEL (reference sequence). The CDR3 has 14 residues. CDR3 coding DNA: TGTGCCAGCAGCCAAGCCATAGCGATCGGGGAGCTGTTTTTT. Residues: CASSQAIAIGELFF. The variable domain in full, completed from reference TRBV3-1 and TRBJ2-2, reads DTAVSQTPKYLVTQMGNDKSIKCEQNLGHDTMYWYKQDSKKFLKIMFSYNNKELIINETVPNRFSPKSPDKAHLNLHINSLELGDSAVYFCASSQAIAIGELFFGEGSRLTVL.

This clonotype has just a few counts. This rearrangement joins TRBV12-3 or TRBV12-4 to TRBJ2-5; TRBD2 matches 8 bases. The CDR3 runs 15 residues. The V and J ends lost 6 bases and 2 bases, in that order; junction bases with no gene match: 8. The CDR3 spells CASSKNGGGQETQYF. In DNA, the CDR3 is TGTGCCAGCAGCAAAAACGGGGGGGGTCAAGAGACCCAGTACTTC.

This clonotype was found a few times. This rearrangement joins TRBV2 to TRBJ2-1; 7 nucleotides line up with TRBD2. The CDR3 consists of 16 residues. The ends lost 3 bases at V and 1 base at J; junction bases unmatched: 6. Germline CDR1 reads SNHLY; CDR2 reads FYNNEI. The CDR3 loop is CASSDVGGESYNEQFF. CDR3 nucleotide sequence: TGTGCCAGCAGTGATGTGGGGGGGGAGTCCTACAATGAGCAGTTCTTC.

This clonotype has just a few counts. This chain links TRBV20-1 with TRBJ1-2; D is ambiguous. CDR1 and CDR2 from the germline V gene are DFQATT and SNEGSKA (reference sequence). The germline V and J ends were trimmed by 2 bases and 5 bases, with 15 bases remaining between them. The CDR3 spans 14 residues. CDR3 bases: TGCAGTGCTAGATCACATTCCTCTGGATATGGCTACACCTTC. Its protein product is CSARSHSSGYGYTF.

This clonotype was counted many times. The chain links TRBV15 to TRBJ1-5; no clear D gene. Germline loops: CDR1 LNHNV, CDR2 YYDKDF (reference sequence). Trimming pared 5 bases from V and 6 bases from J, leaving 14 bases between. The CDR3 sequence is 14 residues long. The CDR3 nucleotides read TGTGCCACCAGCTTTACTTTGATTCGTCAGCCCCAGCATTTT. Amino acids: CATSFTLIRQPQHF.

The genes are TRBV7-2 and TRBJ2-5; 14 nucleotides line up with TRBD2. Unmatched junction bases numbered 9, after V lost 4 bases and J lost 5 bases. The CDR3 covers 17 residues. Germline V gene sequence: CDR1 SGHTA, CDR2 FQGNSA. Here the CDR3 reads CASSSKGTSGGWETQYF. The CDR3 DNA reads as TGTGCCAGCAGCTCCAAGGGGACTAGCGGGGGTTGGGAGACCCAGTACTTC.

CDR3 in amino acids: CASSRGRGSNNEQFF. The CDR3 DNA reads as TGTGCCAGCAGCCGAGGCAGGGGATCGAACAATGAGCAGTTCTTC. V and J are TRBV11-2 and TRBJ2-1, with D tentatively TRBD1 (6 bases). CDR3 size: 15 residues. Per germline, CDR1 SGHAT and CDR2 FQNNGV. Trimming removed 5 bases from V and 5 bases from J, with 16 bases in between.

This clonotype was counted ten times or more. The CDR3: CASSQQGTAGRGYTF. Here the CDR3 DNA reads TGCGCCAGCAGCCAACAAGGGACCGCGGGGCGAGGCTACACCTTC. The chain has TRBV4-3 and TRBJ1-2; tentatively, D is TRBD1 (5 bases). With 2 bases removed from V and 8 bases from J, the gap between germline ends came to 18 bases. Germline V gene lookup returns CDR1 LGHNA and CDR2 YSLEER. The CDR3 sequence is 15 residues long.

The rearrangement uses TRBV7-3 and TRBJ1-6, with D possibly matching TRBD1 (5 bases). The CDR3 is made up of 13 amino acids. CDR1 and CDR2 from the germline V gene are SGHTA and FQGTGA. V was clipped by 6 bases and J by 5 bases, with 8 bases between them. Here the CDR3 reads CASRSGNNSPLHF. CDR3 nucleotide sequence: TGTGCCAGCAGGTCAGGGAATAATTCACCCCTCCACTTT.

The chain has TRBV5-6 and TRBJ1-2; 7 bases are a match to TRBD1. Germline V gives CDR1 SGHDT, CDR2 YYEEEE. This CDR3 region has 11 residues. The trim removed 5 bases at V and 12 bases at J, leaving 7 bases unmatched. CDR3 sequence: CASRRQGVHTF. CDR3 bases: TGTGCCAGCAGAAGACAGGGTGTCCACACCTTC.

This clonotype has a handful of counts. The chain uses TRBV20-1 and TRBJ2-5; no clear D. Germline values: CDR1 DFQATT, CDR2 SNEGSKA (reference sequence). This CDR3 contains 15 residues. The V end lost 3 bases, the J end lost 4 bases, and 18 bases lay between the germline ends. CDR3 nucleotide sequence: TGCAGTGCTAGCGGCCAGTTCGACCCTCCAGAGACCCAGTACTTC. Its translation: CSASGQFDPPETQYF.

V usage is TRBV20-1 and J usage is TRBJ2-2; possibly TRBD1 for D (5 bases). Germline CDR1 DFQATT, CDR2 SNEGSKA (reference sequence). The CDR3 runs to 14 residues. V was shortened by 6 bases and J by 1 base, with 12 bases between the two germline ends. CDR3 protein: CSARPTGNTGELFF. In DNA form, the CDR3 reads TGCAGTGCCCGCCCTACAGGGAACACCGGGGAGCTGTTTTTT.

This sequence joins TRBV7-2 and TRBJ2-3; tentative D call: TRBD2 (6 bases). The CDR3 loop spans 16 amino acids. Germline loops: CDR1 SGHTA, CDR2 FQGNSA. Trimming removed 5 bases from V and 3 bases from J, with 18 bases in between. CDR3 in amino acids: CASSARPGRGTDTQYF. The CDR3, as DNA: TGTGCCAGCAGCGCCAGACCGGGACGGGGGACAGATACGCAGTATTTT.

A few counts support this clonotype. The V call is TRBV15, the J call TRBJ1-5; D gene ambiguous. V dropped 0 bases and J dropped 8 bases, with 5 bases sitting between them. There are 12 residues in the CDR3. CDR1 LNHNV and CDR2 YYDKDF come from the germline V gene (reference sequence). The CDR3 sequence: CATSRDVKPQHF. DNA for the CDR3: TGTGCCACCAGCAGAGACGTTAAGCCCCAGCATTTT.

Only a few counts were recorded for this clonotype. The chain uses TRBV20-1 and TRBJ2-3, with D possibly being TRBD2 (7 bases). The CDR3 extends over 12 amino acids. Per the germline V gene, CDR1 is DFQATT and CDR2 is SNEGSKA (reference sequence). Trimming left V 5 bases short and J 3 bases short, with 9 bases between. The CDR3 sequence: CSAGRGTDTQYF. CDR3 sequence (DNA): TGCAGTGCTGGGAGGGGGACAGATACGCAGTATTTT.

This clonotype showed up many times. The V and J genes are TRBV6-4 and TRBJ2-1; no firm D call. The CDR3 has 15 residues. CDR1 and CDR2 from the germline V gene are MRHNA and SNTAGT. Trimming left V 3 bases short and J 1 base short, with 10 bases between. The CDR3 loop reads CASSEGPLSYNEQFF. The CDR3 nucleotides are TGTGCCAGCAGTGAAGGGCCCTTATCCTACAATGAGCAGTTCTTC.

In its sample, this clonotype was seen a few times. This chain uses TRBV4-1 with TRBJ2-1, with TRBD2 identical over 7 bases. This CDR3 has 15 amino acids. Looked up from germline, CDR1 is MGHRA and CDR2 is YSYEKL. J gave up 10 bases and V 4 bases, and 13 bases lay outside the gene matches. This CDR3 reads CASSLGSGYAQEQFF. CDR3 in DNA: TGCGCCAGCAGCCTGGGTAGCGGGTACGCGCAAGAGCAGTTCTTC.

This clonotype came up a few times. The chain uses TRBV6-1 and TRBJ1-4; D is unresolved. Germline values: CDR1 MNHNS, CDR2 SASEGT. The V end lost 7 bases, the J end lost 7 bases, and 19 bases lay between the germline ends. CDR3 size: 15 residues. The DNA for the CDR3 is TGTGCCAGCACCCAGAGTGGGAGGTTGAGTGAAAAACTGTTTTTT. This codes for CASTQSGRLSEKLFF.

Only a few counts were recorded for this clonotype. CDR3 amino acids: CSAGGQGHGELFF. Here the CDR3 DNA reads TGCAGTGCTGGGGGACAGGGGCACGGGGAGCTGTTTTTT. The chain combines TRBV20-1 with TRBJ2-2, with TRBD1 identical over 10 bases. Germline loops: CDR1 DFQATT, CDR2 SNEGSKA (reference sequence). Germline trimming cut 5 bases from V and 7 bases from J; bases unmatched to any gene: 4. The CDR3 totals 13 residues.

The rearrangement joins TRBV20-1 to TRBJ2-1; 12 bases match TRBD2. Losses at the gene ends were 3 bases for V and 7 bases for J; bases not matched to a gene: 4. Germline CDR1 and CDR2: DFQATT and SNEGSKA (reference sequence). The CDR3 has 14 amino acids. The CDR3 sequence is CSARRGTSGNEQFF. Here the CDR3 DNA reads TGCAGTGCTAGGCGCGGGACTAGCGGGAATGAGCAGTTCTTC.

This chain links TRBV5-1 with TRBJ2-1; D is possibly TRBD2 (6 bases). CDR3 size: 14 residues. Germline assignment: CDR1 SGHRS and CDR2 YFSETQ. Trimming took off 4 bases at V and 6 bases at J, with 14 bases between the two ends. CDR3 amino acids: CASSASGVGNEQFF. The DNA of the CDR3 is TGCGCCAGCAGCGCCTCGGGGGTGGGCAATGAGCAGTTCTTC.

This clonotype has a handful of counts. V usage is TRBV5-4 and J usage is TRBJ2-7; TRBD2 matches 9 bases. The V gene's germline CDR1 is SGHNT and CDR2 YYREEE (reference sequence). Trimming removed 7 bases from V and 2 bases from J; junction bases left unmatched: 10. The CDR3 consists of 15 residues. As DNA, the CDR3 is TGTGCCAGCGGGGGTAGCGGGAGTATGGCCTACGAGCAGTACTTC. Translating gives CASGGSGSMAYEQYF. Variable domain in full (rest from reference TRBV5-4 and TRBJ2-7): ETGVTQSPTHLIKTRGQQVTLRCSSQSGHNTVSWYQQALGQGPQFIFQYYREEENGRGNFPPRFSGLQFPNYSSELNVNALELDDSALYLCASGGSGSMAYEQYFGPGTRLTVT.